Shown below are 32 T cell receptor beta chains from a single sample sequenced in a study of blood T cells in healthy people across ages. A sample-barcoded 5' primer and a J-beta primer mix were used in a second PCR of roughly 6 to 11 cycles. TCRdb recomputed calls from the 5' RACE reads with MiXCR, one row per CDR3 protein. The sample has 800,000 to 900,000 distinct CDR3 sequences, around two thirds seen once. Sequencing input: blood. The receptors were gathered from a man in his thirties or forties in good health.

J is TRBJ2-5 and V is TRBV25-1; 11 bases match TRBD1. The germline V gene has CDR1 MGHDK and CDR2 SYGVNS. V gave up 1 base and J gave up 4 bases; unmatched junction bases: 2. The CDR3 is 15 amino acids. CDR3 coding DNA: TGTGCCAGCAGTGAATCGGGACAGGGGGGAGAGACCCAGTACTTC. Translated: CASSESGQGGETQYF.

This clonotype has a handful of counts. The chain couples TRBV12-3 or TRBV12-4 to TRBJ2-1; maybe TRBD2 (5 bases). The CDR3 length is 12 residues. Trimming removed 5 bases at V and 10 bases at J, with 12 bases between. The CDR3 DNA follows: TGTGCCAGCAGTCTAGACTGGGAGGAGCAGTTCTTC. Amino acids: CASSLDWEEQFF.

J is TRBJ1-3 and V is TRBV7-2; D not certain. V dropped 7 bases and J dropped 2 bases, with 18 bases sitting between them. In germline, CDR1 is SGHTA, CDR2 FQGNSA. The CDR3 spans 16 residues. CDR3 in amino acids: CASTLFLGLPGNTIYF. In nucleotides, the CDR3 is TGTGCCAGCACTCTGTTCCTGGGGTTACCTGGAAACACCATATATTTT.

In this sample, this clonotype turned up once. This CDR3 reads CASSVARSYNEQFF. CDR3 bases: TGTGCCAGCAGCGTAGCCAGGAGCTACAATGAGCAGTTCTTC. The V gene is TRBV9, the J gene TRBJ2-1, with D hard to call. Germline loops: CDR1 SGDLS, CDR2 YYNGEE. Trimming left V 0 bases short and J 3 bases short, with 7 bases between. This CDR3 has 14 amino acids. Complete variable domain (other parts from reference TRBV9 and TRBJ2-1): DSGVTQTPKHLITATGQRVTLRCSPRSGDLSVYWYQQSLDQGLQFLIQYYNGEERAKGNILERFSAQQFPDLHSELNLSSLELGDSALYFCASSVARSYNEQFFGPGTRLTVL.

The chain recombines TRBV6-2 or TRBV6-3 with TRBJ1-2, with D uncertain. The V end lost 6 bases, the J end lost 4 bases, and 18 bases lay between the germline ends. Germline CDR1 MNHEY, CDR2 SVGEGT. This CDR3 comprises 15 residues. CDR3 nucleotide sequence: TGTGCCAGCAGCCCCGGTTCCGGGCGCGGCTATGGCTACACCTTC. As protein: CASSPGSGRGYGYTF.

This chain links TRBV15 with TRBJ2-7; 7 bases match TRBD1. The length of the CDR3 is 15 residues. The junction had 3 bases not matched to a gene; V was cut back by 0 bases and J by 1 base. Germline CDR1 and CDR2: LNHNV and YYDKDF (reference sequence). CDR3 amino acids: CATSRDQGVSYEQYF. CDR3 DNA sequence: TGTGCCACCAGCAGAGATCAGGGGGTATCCTACGAGCAGTACTTC. Full variable domain (missing parts from reference TRBV15 and TRBJ2-7): DAMVIQNPRYQVTQFGKPVTLSCSQTLNHNVMYWYQQKSSQAPKLLFHYYDKDFNNEADTPDNFQSRRPNTSFCFLDIRSPGLGDTAMYLCATSRDQGVSYEQYFGPGTRLTVT.

This clonotype showed up just a few times. The V gene is TRBV20-1, the J gene TRBJ2-1, with a tentative D call TRBD1 (5 bases). Germline CDR1 and CDR2: DFQATT and SNEGSKA (reference sequence). The CDR3 length is 15 residues. Trimming stripped 0 bases from V and 10 bases from J, with 19 bases between. The CDR3 region is CSARDGASQGWEQFF. The DNA of the CDR3 is TGCAGTGCTAGAGATGGGGCCTCCCAAGGGTGGGAGCAGTTCTTC.

The genes are TRBV2 and TRBJ1-2, with 9 bases that match TRBD1. The CDR3 length is 15 residues. Trimming took 1 base from V and 4 from J; bases not matched to a gene: 4. Germline lookup yields CDR1 SNHLY and CDR2 FYNNEI. CDR3 in amino acids: CASSEGQGVFYGYTF. Here the CDR3 DNA reads TGTGCCAGCAGTGAAGGACAGGGGGTCTTCTATGGCTACACCTTC.

The V gene is TRBV5-8, the J gene TRBJ1-4; 8 nucleotides match TRBD1. Germline V gene sequence: CDR1 SGHTS, CDR2 YDEGEE. CDR3 size: 13 residues. The V segment lost 6 bases and the J segment 8 bases; nucleotides outside the gene matches: 6. CDR3 loop: CASNKGQGEKLFF. CDR3 sequence (DNA): TGTGCCAGCAACAAAGGACAGGGAGAAAAACTGTTTTTT. Using reference TRBV5-8 and TRBJ1-4 for the parts outside the CDR3, the full variable domain is EAGVTQSPTHLIKTRGQQATLRCSPISGHTSVYWYQQALGLGLQFLLWYDEGEERNRGNFPPRFSGRQFPNYSSELNVNALELEDSALYLCASNKGQGEKLFFGSGTQLSVL.

The chain uses TRBV12-3 or TRBV12-4 and TRBJ2-3; TRBD1 or TRBD2 may be the D gene (5 bases each). The CDR3 loop spans 16 amino acids. V was shortened by 5 bases and J by 4 bases, with 19 bases between the two germline ends. The CDR3 sequence: CASSPGERGRSDTQYF. The CDR3 DNA reads TGTGCCAGCAGTCCAGGAGAAAGGGGACGGTCAGATACGCAGTATTTT.

This chain connects TRBV5-4 to TRBJ2-3; TRBD1 agrees at 9 bases. Looked up from germline, CDR1 is SGHNT and CDR2 is YYREEE (reference sequence). This CDR3 is built from 15 residues. V shed 6 bases and J 0 bases; nucleotides not matched to a gene: 5. The CDR3 is CASTGTGTSTDTQYF. CDR3 nucleotide sequence: TGTGCCAGCACCGGGACAGGGACTAGCACAGATACGCAGTATTTT.

V usage is TRBV4-3 and J usage is TRBJ2-1; no firm D call. V was trimmed by 0 bases and J by 7 bases, leaving 16 bases between them. This CDR3 contains 16 residues. Germline values: CDR1 LGHNA, CDR2 YSLEER. This chain's CDR3 is CASSQEWVSESNEQFF. The CDR3 DNA sequence: TGCGCCAGCAGCCAAGAATGGGTTTCGGAGTCGAATGAGCAGTTCTTC.

V usage is TRBV19 and J usage is TRBJ1-2; D is uncertain. V was trimmed by 8 bases and J by 5 bases, leaving 27 bases between them. The CDR3 contains 17 residues. Germline CDR1 reads LNHDA; CDR2 reads SQIVND (reference sequence). Here the CDR3 DNA reads TGTGCCAGTTCGCCGGGCCCCGTTCGTCCCGGGCGGTATGGCTACACCTTC. Translation: CASSPGPVRPGRYGYTF.

The rearrangement joins TRBV6-2 or TRBV6-3 to TRBJ2-6; D may correspond to TRBD1 or TRBD2 (5 bases each). Per the germline V gene, CDR1 is MNHEY and CDR2 is SVGEGT. The CDR3 has 19 amino acids. Trimming took off 8 bases at V and 0 bases at J, with 23 bases between the two ends. The CDR3 loop is CASPSTGRQPSSGANVLTF. The CDR3 coding sequence is TGTGCCAGCCCATCCACGGGACGCCAACCTAGCTCTGGGGCCAACGTCCTGACTTTC.

This clonotype was seen only a few times. The gene calls are TRBV9 and TRBJ2-7; 7 positions match TRBD1. CDR1 and CDR2 from the germline V gene are SGDLS and YYNGEE. The length of the CDR3 is 13 residues. With V trimmed by 7 bases and J by 1 base, 5 bases remained unmatched. The CDR3 region is CASGDRESYEQYF. For the CDR3, the DNA is TGTGCCAGCGGAGACAGGGAGTCCTACGAGCAGTACTTC.

V gene TRBV7-2 combines with J gene TRBJ2-7, with D possibly TRBD2 on 5 matching bases. Germline values: CDR1 SGHTA, CDR2 FQGNSA. There are 14 residues in the CDR3. V was cut by 1 base and J by 5 bases, with 12 bases left in between. The CDR3 protein is CASSLDFRGDEQYF. The CDR3 DNA follows: TGTGCCAGCAGCTTAGATTTTCGGGGTGACGAGCAGTACTTC.

This clonotype has a handful of counts. The chain couples TRBV6-2 or TRBV6-3 to TRBJ2-7; the match to TRBD2 covers 9 bases. This CDR3 spans 14 amino acids. With V trimmed by 5 bases and J by 12 bases, 14 bases remained unmatched. The V gene's germline CDR1 is MNHEY and CDR2 SVGEGT. CDR3 nucleotides: TGTGCCAGCAGTCCTCTCCCCAGCGGGGGGCCCTCGTACTTC. Residues: CASSPLPSGGPSYF.

This clonotype was picked up a small number of times. This rearrangement joins TRBV7-2 to TRBJ2-7; a weak D match, TRBD2 (5 bases). Trimming shortened V by 2 bases and J by 7 bases, and 12 bases separated the two germline ends. Germline CDR1 reads SGHTA; CDR2 reads FQGNSA. This CDR3 has 13 amino acids. CDR3 protein: CASSLLGGGEQYF. The CDR3 DNA sequence: TGTGCCAGCAGCTTATTGGGTGGCGGGGAGCAGTACTTC.

The chain couples TRBV20-1 to TRBJ2-7, with TRBD1 identical over 9 bases. Germline trimming cut 4 bases from V and 6 bases from J; bases unmatched to any gene: 10. This CDR3 has 14 residues. CDR1 DFQATT and CDR2 SNEGSKA come from the germline V gene (reference sequence). In DNA form, the CDR3 reads TGCAGTGCTAATACCGGGACAGGGAACTTCGAGCAGTACTTC. The encoded protein is CSANTGTGNFEQYF.

This chain joins TRBV29-1 and TRBJ2-7; a weak D match, TRBD2 (6 bases). The germline V gene has CDR1 SQVTM and CDR2 ANQGSEA. Between the trimmed V and J ends, which lost 7 bases and 0 bases, there was a span of 13 bases. The length of the CDR3 is 13 residues. The CDR3, as DNA: TGCAGCGGGGGAGGAGGGGCCTCCTACGAGCAGTACTTC. Protein: CSGGGGASYEQYF.

This chain links TRBV20-1 with TRBJ2-3; 7 bases align to TRBD2. The CDR3 totals 15 residues. Germline CDR1 DFQATT, CDR2 SNEGSKA (reference sequence). J was trimmed by 0 bases and V by 6 bases; bases with no gene match: 9. The CDR3 sequence: CSARTGLGSTDTQYF. The CDR3 DNA reads as TGCAGTGCCCGCACTGGACTAGGAAGCACAGATACGCAGTATTTT.

There are a few counts of this clonotype. The J gene is TRBJ2-5, the V gene TRBV4-3; 8 positions agree with TRBD2. The germline gives CDR1 LGHNA, CDR2 YSLEER. The V segment lost 1 base and the J segment 4 bases; nucleotides outside the gene matches: 5. This CDR3 comprises 15 residues. The CDR3 loop is CASSQGSGETETQYF. CDR3 coding DNA: TGCGCCAGCAGCCAAGGTAGCGGGGAGACAGAGACCCAGTACTTC.

Notes on this clonotype: Its ends do not fully match the called genes, so a read error is possible. This chain uses TRBV6-4 with TRBJ2-6, with D maybe TRBD1 (5 bases). CDR3 size: 14 residues. Germline CDR1 and CDR2: MRHNA and SNTAGT. CDR3 residues: CASRSGLGANVPTF. CDR3 DNA: TGTGCCAGCAGATCTGGGTTAGGGGCCAACGTCCCGACTTTC.

The rearrangement links TRBV4-1 to TRBJ2-2; D may be TRBD1 (7 bases). CDR1 is MGHRA and CDR2 is YSYEKL in the germline V gene. The CDR3 loop spans 15 amino acids. Trimming took 1 base from V and 7 from J, leaving 13 bases between them. The CDR3 DNA sequence: TGCGCCAGCAGCCAAGTCCAGGGGGGTGGCGGGGAGCTGTTTTTT. Protein: CASSQVQGGGGELFF.

The CDR3, as DNA: TGTGCCAGCAGTCAACGTCTAAGCCCCTACGAGCAGTACTTC. Amino acids: CASSQRLSPYEQYF. The V and J genes are TRBV9 and TRBJ2-7; no clear D. The CDR3 covers 14 residues. CDR1 is SGDLS, CDR2 YYNGEE, per germline. V lost 5 bases to trimming and J lost 2 bases, with 14 bases between them. Based on the CDR3 plus reference TRBV9 and TRBJ2-7, the full variable domain is DSGVTQTPKHLITATGQRVTLRCSPRSGDLSVYWYQQSLDQGLQFLIQYYNGEERAKGNILERFSAQQFPDLHSELNLSSLELGDSALYFCASSQRLSPYEQYFGPGTRLTVT.

The rearrangement links TRBV3-1 to TRBJ2-2; 7 positions match TRBD2. The V and J ends lost 1 base and 4 bases, in that order; junction bases with no gene match: 3. This CDR3 comprises 15 residues. Germline loops: CDR1 LGHDT, CDR2 YNNKEL (reference sequence). The CDR3 here is CASSQGTRGTGELFF. CDR3 coding DNA: TGTGCCAGCAGCCAAGGGACTAGAGGCACCGGGGAGCTGTTTTTT.

This sequence joins TRBV3-1 and TRBJ1-2; 7 positions agree with TRBD1. Germline assignment: CDR1 LGHDT and CDR2 YNNKEL (reference sequence). The trim removed 0 bases at V and 4 bases at J, leaving 8 bases unmatched. The length of the CDR3 is 16 residues. The CDR3 spells CASSQDLTGIAYGYTF. As DNA, the CDR3 is TGTGCCAGCAGCCAAGATCTGACAGGGATCGCCTATGGCTACACCTTC.

This clonotype was seen a few times. An end of the junction differs from the germline gene, which may be a read error. As DNA, the CDR3 is TGCGCCAGCAGCCAAGATCCGGTCCAGCCGGGGGGGCTGTTTTTT. Translated, it gives CASSQDPVQPGGLFF. J is TRBJ2-2 and V is TRBV4-3, with 7 bases fitting TRBD2. The CDR3 runs to 15 residues. Germline V gene sequence: CDR1 LGHNA, CDR2 YSLEER.

This clonotype has only one observation. The chain combines TRBV20-1 with TRBJ1-5; D is uncertain. Trimming shortened V by 6 bases and J by 4 bases, and 16 bases separated the two germline ends. The CDR3 spans 14 residues. Germline V CDR1 and CDR2: DFQATT, SNEGSKA (reference sequence). Here the CDR3 DNA reads TGCAGTGCCCTTCACGCGGTTTCTAATCAGCCCCAGCATTTT. Translating gives CSALHAVSNQPQHF.

In its sample, this clonotype was seen a few times. V usage is TRBV27 and J usage is TRBJ2-7; possibly TRBD1 for D (6 bases). The CDR3 runs to 14 residues. Trimming shortened V by 7 bases and J by 5 bases, and 18 bases separated the two germline ends. The germline gives CDR1 MNHEY, CDR2 SMNVEV (reference sequence). For the CDR3, the DNA is TGTGCCAGCAAGGTGGCAGGGGTTTTTCACGAGCAGTACTTC. Its protein product is CASKVAGVFHEQYF.

V usage is TRBV20-1 and J usage is TRBJ2-4; no definite D call. V shed 0 bases and J shed 2 bases, with 8 bases lying between them. The CDR3 is made up of 14 amino acids. Germline values: CDR1 DFQATT, CDR2 SNEGSKA (reference sequence). CDR3 sequence: CSARDFRSKNIQYF. The CDR3 nucleotides read TGCAGTGCTAGAGATTTTAGGTCCAAAAACATTCAGTACTTC.

The chain joins TRBV27 to TRBJ2-5, with a possible D match to TRBD1 (5 bases). Near its end, the DNA agrees better with TRBJ2-7, so the J call may be wrong. This CDR3 has 15 residues. Germline-derived CDR1 and CDR2 are MNHEY and SMNVEV (reference sequence). Here the CDR3 reads CASSLFSQVYYEQYF. For the CDR3, the DNA is TGTGCCAGCAGTTTATTTTCACAGGTGTACTACGAGCAGTACTTC.